A selection of T cell receptor beta chains follows, all from one sample in a study of CD8 T cells in ankylosing spondylitis. TCRdb re-called the 5' RACE reads with MiXCR, one entry per CDR3 protein. The data show approximately 220,000 distinct CDR3 sequences, around 17% seen once. Sequenced: blood, either unsorted or a sorted T cell fraction (not recorded which). Receptors were obtained from a male donor with ankylosing spondylitis. Both conserved end residues are part of each CDR3. Fields, in order: V gene, J gene, clone size, D gene, CDR3 protein, CDR3 DNA. A D gene is named only where the DNA matches it firmly. Clone size is given for some rows only: seen once, a few or many times, or a class if the clone is expanded.

v_gene: TRBV3-1
j_gene: TRBJ2-5
abundance: .
d_gene: .
CDR3aa: CASSQETAFGETQYF
CDR3nt: TGTGCCAGCAGCCAAGAAACTGCCTTTGGAGAGACCCAGTACTTC

v_gene: TRBV27
j_gene: TRBJ2-7
abundance: .
d_gene: TRBD2
CDR3aa: CASSFSGSLDEQYF
CDR3nt: TGTGCCAGCAGCTTTAGCGGGAGTTTGGACGAGCAGTACTTC

v_gene: TRBV9
j_gene: TRBJ1-1
abundance: few
d_gene: TRBD1
CDR3aa: CASSPLEELGQGAFF
CDR3nt: TGTGCCAGCAGCCCCTTGGAAGAACTGGGACAGGGAGCTTTCTTT

v_gene: TRBV20-1
j_gene: TRBJ2-7
abundance: few
d_gene: TRBD2
CDR3aa: CSAPPGTSGGPYEQYF
CDR3nt: TGCAGTGCCCCCCCGGGGACTAGCGGGGGGCCCTACGAGCAGTACTTC

v_gene: TRBV6-1
j_gene: TRBJ2-1
abundance: .
d_gene: TRBD2
CDR3aa: CASRDRGLAGLVVQFF
CDR3nt: TGTGCCAGCAGAGATCGCGGACTAGCGGGGTTGGTAGTGCAGTTCTTC

v_gene: TRBV4-1
j_gene: TRBJ2-1
abundance: .
d_gene: TRBD2
CDR3aa: CASSQIAGGAYNEQFF
CDR3nt: TGCGCCAGCAGCCAAATAGCGGGGGGAGCTTACAATGAGCAGTTCTTC

v_gene: TRBV4-3
j_gene: TRBJ1-5
abundance: few
d_gene: .
CDR3aa: CASSQDFRGTNQPQHF
CDR3nt: TGCGCCAGCAGCCAAGATTTTCGGGGAACCAATCAGCCCCAGCATTTT

v_gene: TRBV3-1
j_gene: TRBJ2-2
abundance: many
d_gene: TRBD2
CDR3aa: CASSYQIGTSGHTNTGELFF
CDR3nt: TGTGCCAGCAGCTATCAGATCGGGACTAGCGGCCATACGAACACCGGGGAGCTGTTTTTT

v_gene: TRBV12-3/TRBV12-4
j_gene: TRBJ1-1
abundance: many
d_gene: .
CDR3aa: CASSPSSTEAFF
CDR3nt: TGTGCCAGCAGCCCCTCCAGCACTGAAGCTTTCTTT

v_gene: TRBV29-1
j_gene: TRBJ2-3
abundance: few
d_gene: TRBD2
CDR3aa: CSVVGWSGGVLVTDTQYF
CDR3nt: TGCAGCGTTGTGGGGTGGAGCGGGGGCGTCTTGGTCACAGATACGCAGTATTTT

v_gene: TRBV6-1
j_gene: TRBJ2-1
abundance: .
d_gene: TRBD2
CDR3aa: CASSEVASGGYNEQFF
CDR3nt: TGTGCCAGCAGTGAAGTGGCTAGCGGGGGATACAATGAGCAGTTCTTC

v_gene: TRBV28
j_gene: TRBJ2-7
abundance: .
d_gene: TRBD2
CDR3aa: CASSKGLAGVYEQYF
CDR3nt: TGTGCCAGCAGCAAGGGACTAGCGGGAGTCTACGAGCAGTACTTC

v_gene: TRBV4-1
j_gene: TRBJ2-1
abundance: few
d_gene: .
CDR3aa: CASSQKRYYNEQFF
CDR3nt: TGCGCCAGCAGCCAAAAGCGCTACTACAATGAGCAGTTCTTC